These T cell receptor beta chains were read from a single sample in a study of cytomegalovirus exposure and HLA in healthy donors. Clones were sequenced by immunoSEQ multiplex PCR, and TCRdb holds only the in-frame ones, with some missing. The profile shows 130,000 or so clones, around 70% of them singletons. Input material: PBMCs. The receptors were sampled from a male donor in good health and CMV-seronegative. The CDR3 runs from the conserved cysteine through the conserved F or W. The D gene is left open where the match is weak. For some rows the clone size is stated as once, few or many, or as a class when expanded; others skip it.

v_call,j_call,d_call,clone_size,cdr3_aa,cdr3_nt
TRBV6-1,TRBJ2-7,-,-,CASRVGGYEQYF,TGTGCCAGCAGGGTGGGGGGATACGAGCAGTACTTC
TRBV25-1,TRBJ1-4,TRBD1,-,CASSAPGGAGEKLFF,TGTGCCAGCAGTGCTCCAGGGGGTGCTGGTGAAAAACTGTTTTTT
TRBV7-2,TRBJ2-7,-,-,CASSLEQGLVYEQYF,TGTGCCAGCAGCTTAGAGCAGGGTTTGGTCTACGAGCAGTACTTC
TRBV9,TRBJ2-5,TRBD2,few,CASSGSGGTQETQYF,TGTGCCAGCAGCGGTAGCGGGGGGACCCAAGAGACCCAGTACTTC
TRBV21-1,TRBJ1-5,-,-,CASTKSQGAVGNQPQHF,TGTGCCAGCACGAAATCACAGGGGGCTGTGGGCAATCAGCCCCAGCATTTT
TRBV19,TRBJ1-2,TRBD1,-,CASSIFAQGARDYGYTF,TGTGCCAGTAGTATATTTGCCCAGGGGGCTAGAGACTATGGCTACACCTTC
TRBV7-8,TRBJ2-7,TRBD1,-,CASSLANSGTGAYEQYF,TGTGCCAGCAGCTTAGCTAACTCCGGGACAGGGGCCTACGAGCAGTACTTC
TRBV2,TRBJ1-1,-,few,CASSERGQNTEAFF,TGTGCCAGCAGTGAACGAGGACAGAACACTGAAGCTTTCTTT
TRBV27,TRBJ2-1,TRBD1,-,CASSLRGNRGDEQFF,TGTGCCAGCAGTTTAAGGGGGAACAGGGGGGATGAGCAGTTCTTC
TRBV30,TRBJ2-7,TRBD1,-,CASQGAHSYEQYF,TGTGCCTCGCAGGGGGCTCACTCCTACGAGCAGTACTTC
TRBV12-2,TRBJ2-3,-,-,CASRLGRASTDTQYF,TGTGCAAGTCGCTTAGGGAGGGCTAGCACAGATACGCAGTATTTT
TRBV5-1,TRBJ2-3,-,-,CASRRTSGHDTQYF,TGCGCCAGCAGGCGAACCTCAGGGCACGATACGCAGTATTTT
TRBV10-3,TRBJ2-7,TRBD2,-,CAISGGGGRAEREQYF,TGTGCCATCAGTGGCGGGGGCGGGAGGGCCGAAAGAGAGCAGTACTTC
TRBV28,TRBJ1-1,-,-,CATRGTEAFF,TGTGCCACCCGAGGGACTGAAGCTTTCTTT
TRBV7-2,TRBJ1-1,TRBD1,-,CASSLTGVPEAFF,TGTGCCAGCAGCCTAACAGGGGTCCCTGAAGCCTTCTTT
TRBV11-3,TRBJ2-3,-,-,CASSLGQGKSASTDTQYF,TGTGCCAGCAGCTTAGGGCAGGGGAAAAGTGCTAGCACAGATACGCAGTATTTT
TRBV7-6,TRBJ2-3,-,-,CASSLLRGGTQYF,TGTGCCAGCAGCTTATTAAGGGGAGGTACGCAGTATTTT
TRBV10-3,TRBJ1-1,-,-,CAIRDWGPEAFF,TGTGCCATCAGGGACTGGGGGCCTGAAGCTTTCTTT
TRBV7-9,TRBJ2-7,-,-,CASSSQGFEQYF,TGTGCCAGCAGCTCACAGGGATTCGAGCAGTACTTC
TRBV7-9,TRBJ2-7,TRBD2,-,CASSPGTTSYEQYF,TGTGCCAGCAGCCCCGGGACTACCTCCTACGAGCAGTACTTC
TRBV18,TRBJ1-6,TRBD1,-,CASSPDRGPNSPLHF,TGTGCCAGCTCGCCGGACAGGGGGCCTAATTCACCCCTCCACTTT
TRBV4-3,TRBJ1-1,TRBD1,-,CASRRTGYGNTEAFF,TGCGCCAGCAGAAGGACAGGGTACGGGAACACTGAAGCTTTCTTT